This T cell receptor (beta chain) was identified in a study of beta chain features in type 1 diabetes. Remarks on this clone: The antigen is unknown.

CDR1 and CDR2 (germline): SGHDN, FVKESK. J gave up 1 base and V 1 base, and 2 bases lay outside the gene matches. CDR3 size: 15 residues. Study-wide results and limits: The similarity of naive, central memory and Treg TCRB repertoires appeared greater among patients than among healthy donors.

The entirety of the isolated RNA underwent reverse transcription, so expressed TCRB transcripts were sequenced. Only in-frame clones appear in the TCRdb table, and some are missing; sequencing was by immunoSEQ multiplex PCR. The sample holds 300,000 to 350,000 clones; 14% are singletons and the top ten take about 6.6%. Each donor gave one heparinised blood draw averaging around 120 mL. Staining for CD45RO/CCR7/CD25/CD127/CD95/CD27 allowed sorting of CD4+ naive, central memory, regulatory and stem cell-like memory cells. Input material: central memory CD4+ T cells from blood. This TCR came from a young man in good health. The chain recombines TRBV14 with TRBJ2-3; 7 bases map to TRBD2. CDR3 protein: CASSQGSGGTDTQYF. The CDR3 nucleotides read TGTGCCAGCAGCCAAGGCAGCGGGGGCACAGATACGCAGTATTTT.